This is a list of T cell receptor beta chains from one sample in a study of blood T cell repertoires in COVID-19. Some clones are missing from TCRdb's copy, which holds only in-frame ones; the method was immunoSEQ multiplex PCR. The table has some 180,000 clones, 88% seen once. The material sequenced was peripheral blood. These receptors all stem from a man aged 35-49 years with active or convalescent COVID-19. Both conserved end residues are part of each CDR3. A D gene is named only where the DNA matches it firmly. Only some rows state a clone size, as once, few, many or a class for expanded clones.

- | TRBJ2-3 | - | TRBV19 | TGTGCAAGTAATGGGGGGTATAGCACAGATACGCAGTATTTT | CASNGGYSTDTQYF
TRBD1 | TRBJ1-2 | - | TRBV18 | TGTGCCAGCTCACCATTCTCGGCAGGGGGTTCTTATGGCTACACCTTC | CASSPFSAGGSYGYTF
- | TRBJ2-7 | - | TRBV6-1 | TGTGCCAGCAGTGAAGGCGCAGGGTGGGACTCCTACGAGCAGTACTTC | CASSEGAGWDSYEQYF
- | TRBJ2-1 | - | TRBV6-6 | TGTGCCAGCAGTTTACCCAGGGTGTCCTACAATGAGCAGTTCTTC | CASSLPRVSYNEQFF
- | TRBJ1-5 | - | TRBV6-5 | TGTGCCAGCAGAACCCAGGGTAGCAATCAGCCCCAGCATTTT | CASRTQGSNQPQHF
- | TRBJ2-7 | - | TRBV19 | TGTGCCAGTAGTACCTCAACAGGGAGCTCCTACGAGCAGTACTTC | CASSTSTGSSYEQYF
- | TRBJ1-6 | - | TRBV27 | TGTGCCAGCAGTTTAAGTCACAGCAATCGTCAACACCTCTATAATTCACCCCTCCACTTT | CASSLSHSNRQHLYNSPLHF
- | TRBJ1-3 | - | TRBV9 | TGTGCCAGCAGCGGTAGCTTAGGGAGTCCCCCTGGAAACACCATATATTTT | CASSGSLGSPPGNTIYF
- | TRBJ1-1 | few | TRBV6-6 | TGTGCCAGCAGTCGCGACAGAGAAGCTTTCTTT | CASSRDREAFF
TRBD1 | TRBJ1-1 | - | TRBV3-1/TRBV3-2 | TGTGCCAGCAGCCCGACAGGGCGCCTCACTGAAGCTTTCTTT | CASSPTGRLTEAFF
- | TRBJ2-7 | - | TRBV9 | TGTGCCAGCAGCGTAGGGACAGCCTACGAGCAGTACTTC | CASSVGTAYEQYF
TRBD1 | TRBJ1-1 | - | TRBV28 | TGTGCCAGTACGACAGGGGGCTGGCCTGAAGCTTTCTTT | CASTTGGWPEAFF
TRBD1 | TRBJ1-2 | - | TRBV30 | TGTGCCTGGGCCGCAGACAGGGACAGTAGAGGCTACACCTTC | CAWAADRDSRGYTF
- | TRBJ1-1 | - | TRBV19 | TGTGCCAGTAGCGACAAGCCCAACACTGAAGCTTTCTTT | CASSDKPNTEAFF
TRBD2 | TRBJ2-1 | - | TRBV7-2 | TGTGCCAGCGGGGGACTAGCGGGATATGAGCAGTTCTTC | CASGGLAGYEQFF
TRBD1 | TRBJ2-5 | - | TRBV5-8 | TGTGCCAGCCGTCCCGGGACAGGGTACCAAGAGACCCAGTACTTC | CASRPGTGYQETQYF
TRBD1 | TRBJ1-5 | - | TRBV6-1 | TGTGCCAGCAGTGAAGGAGCAGGAGGGGGCCGTTGGCCCCAGCATTTT | CASSEGAGGGRWPQHF
TRBD1 | TRBJ2-7 | - | TRBV6-5 | TGTGCCAGCAGTTCCGCCGGGACAGGCGTGCAGTACTTC | CASSSAGTGVQYF
TRBD2 | TRBJ2-7 | - | TRBV7-6 | TGTGCCAGCGCAAAGCTTGGTTCTAGCGGGAGGTCGAGCGAGCAGTACTTC | CASAKLGSSGRSSEQYF
- | TRBJ2-7 | - | TRBV18 | TGTGCCAGCTCACCGGAGGGTCTTAGGGAGCAGTACTTC | CASSPEGLREQYF
- | TRBJ1-5 | - | TRBV5-4 | TGTGCCAGCAGCTTGGGGCCCCGTGGGCAGAGCAATCAGCCCCAGCATTTT | CASSLGPRGQSNQPQHF
- | TRBJ2-7 | - | TRBV6-5 | TGTGCCAGCAGCATTACAGTCGTCTCCTACGAGCAGTACTTC | CASSITVVSYEQYF
- | TRBJ2-7 | - | TRBV6-4 | TGTGCCAGCAGTGAAGACTTCTCCCCGGCCTACGAGCAGTACTTC | CASSEDFSPAYEQYF
- | TRBJ1-3 | - | TRBV19 | TGTGCCAGTAGCCGGGACTTCTCTGGAAACACCATATATTTT | CASSRDFSGNTIYF
TRBD1 | TRBJ2-5 | - | TRBV6-6 | TGTGCCAGCAGTTACACAGGGGGAGGAGAGACCCAGTACTTC | CASSYTGGGETQYF
TRBD2 | TRBJ2-1 | - | TRBV30 | TGTGCCTGGAGTGTTAGCGGGACGGTGCAGTTCTTC | CAWSVSGTVQFF